This T cell receptor beta chain comes out of a study of blood T cell repertoires in COVID-19. Across the study: Donors in the United States, Italy and Spain gave samples during acute or convalescent COVID-19. PBMCs, B-cell-depleted T cells, or T cells provided the cDNA or gDNA that made up the material.

Patients at the Seattle site were enrolled during active infection and followed longitudinally. The CDR3 is 15 amino acids. Trimming removed 0 bases at V and 9 bases at J, with 15 bases between. Germline V lookup: CDR1 SGDLS, CDR2 YYNGEE. In the original workflow: It was from reference gene primer amplification that nucleated cell counts were estimated. The method was immunoSEQ multiplex PCR; TCRdb's version includes in-frame clones alone and lacks a portion of them. From that table come the V and J calls and clone size; the DNA was used to work out D and trimming. Of some 220,000 clones listed, 65% to 90% were seen once; the top ten hold 2% to 3%.

The sequenced material came from peripheral blood. The sequence was obtained from a woman aged 70-85 years with COVID-19, enrolled during active disease. The chain has TRBV9 and TRBJ2-2; perhaps TRBD2 as D (6 bases). Here the CDR3 reads CASSVAPGEARELFF. The DNA for the CDR3 is TGTGCCAGCAGCGTAGCCCCCGGGGAGGCCAGGGAGCTGTTTTTT.